The 25 T cell receptor beta chains below were found in one sample sequenced in a study of shared clonotypes between healthy human individuals. TCRdb keeps only in-frame clones here, not all; method: immunoSEQ multiplex PCR. In the table there are about 2.1 million clones, 93% of which are singletons. CD45RO-negative CD8 cells positively selected for CCR7 made up the naive population, which excluded terminally differentiated effector memory CD45RA+ cells. The sample taken for sequencing was naive CD8+ T cells from PBMCs. The receptors were sampled from a man younger than 30 in good health. Some clones in this sample may be carry-over from other donors' samples.

The CDR3 sequence: CAITGTIENYGYTF. Written as DNA, the CDR3 is TGTGCCATCACCGGGACAATTGAAAACTATGGCTACACCTTC. The chain uses TRBV10-3 and TRBJ1-2, with D possibly being TRBD1 (6 bases). Trimming cost V 7 bases and J 2 bases, with 14 bases left between them. The CDR3 spans 14 residues. Germline V gene data show CDR1 as ENHRY and CDR2 as SYGVKD.

This chain connects TRBV2 to TRBJ2-3, with D unclear. V was pared by 1 base and J by 4 bases, with 3 bases between. The CDR3 has 12 residues. The germline gives CDR1 SNHLY, CDR2 FYNNEI. DNA of the CDR3: TGTGCCAGCAGTGAAGTCTCAGATACGCAGTATTTT. Translation: CASSEVSDTQYF.

This chain uses TRBV29-1 with TRBJ2-5, with a weak D call TRBD1 (6 bases). The J call is doubtful: the DNA matches TRBJ2-7 better. The germline gives CDR1 SQVTM, CDR2 ANQGSEA. The CDR3 is made up of 13 amino acids. The CDR3: CSVETGQRYEQYF. The CDR3 bases are TGCAGCGTTGAAACGGGACAAAGATACGAGCAGTACTTC.

V is TRBV27 and J is TRBJ2-1, with TRBD2 as a possible D gene (6 bases). Deletions cut 3 bases from V and 4 bases from J, with 22 bases between. Germline values: CDR1 MNHEY, CDR2 SMNVEV (reference sequence). The CDR3 contains 18 residues. The DNA for the CDR3 is TGTGCCAGCAGTTTTTCGAGAGCGGCGGGGACCGTGTACAATGAGCAGTTCTTC. Amino acids: CASSFSRAAGTVYNEQFF.

This chain joins TRBV27 and TRBJ2-1, with 12 bases lining up with TRBD2. The CDR3 consists of 16 residues. Germline CDR1 is MNHEY and CDR2 is SMNVEV (reference sequence). V gave up 2 bases and J gave up 8 bases; unmatched junction bases: 7. The CDR3 sequence is CASSLLLAGGQDEQFF. The CDR3 nucleotides are TGTGCCAGCAGTTTACTCCTAGCGGGAGGGCAAGATGAGCAGTTCTTC.

The V and J genes are TRBV30 and TRBJ2-1; 10 positions agree with TRBD2. CDR1 GTSNPN and CDR2 SVGIG come from the germline V gene (reference sequence). The CDR3 contains 17 residues. V shed 0 bases and J 3 bases; nucleotides not matched to a gene: 8. The CDR3 here is CAWSVPWASGGYNEQFF. CDR3 DNA: TGTGCCTGGAGTGTTCCTTGGGCTAGCGGGGGCTACAATGAGCAGTTCTTC.

Worth noting for this clone: This CDR3 is also generated by other DNA sequences in the sample. V is TRBV28 and J is TRBJ1-2; the D is unclear. Germline CDR1 reads MDHEN; CDR2 reads SYDVKM. V was clipped by 4 bases and J by 5 bases, with 11 bases between them. The CDR3 sequence is 13 residues long. DNA for the CDR3: TGTGCCAGCAGTTGGGCGGGCAGTTATGGCTACACCTTC. It yields the protein CASSWAGSYGYTF.

The genes are TRBV4-2 and TRBJ2-7; 11 positions agree with TRBD2. The CDR3 has 15 amino acids. CDR1 is LGHNA and CDR2 is YNFKEQ in the germline V gene. The junction had 3 bases not matched to a gene; V was cut back by 0 bases and J by 5 bases. In nucleotides, the CDR3 is TGTGCCAGCAGCCAAGATAAGACTAGCGGGAACGAGCAGTACTTC. Protein: CASSQDKTSGNEQYF.

The chain combines TRBV9 with TRBJ1-6, with D perhaps TRBD1 (6 bases). The germline CDR1 and CDR2 sequences are SGDLS and YYNGEE. The V gene lost 0 bases and the J gene lost 10 bases, with 11 bases spanning the gap. The CDR3 is made up of 14 amino acids. The CDR3 DNA is TGTGCCAGCAGCGTAGAGGGGGTAGGCTCACCCCTCCACTTT. Encoded protein: CASSVEGVGSPLHF.

A remark on this clone: The sample carries other DNA sequences with the same CDR3. V and J are TRBV27 and TRBJ1-1, with unresolved D. Per germline, CDR1 MNHEY and CDR2 SMNVEV (reference sequence). The length of the CDR3 is 13 residues. The V end lost 3 bases, the J end lost 4 bases, and 9 bases lay between the germline ends. The CDR3 region is CASSFSGSTEAFF. In DNA, the CDR3 is TGTGCCAGCAGTTTTTCAGGTTCCACTGAAGCTTTCTTT.

This chain joins TRBV7-9 and TRBJ1-2; D perhaps matches TRBD1 (5 bases). This CDR3 has 13 residues. V gave up 10 bases and J gave up 2 bases, with 14 bases separating them. CDR1 and CDR2 (germline): SEHNR, FQNEAQ (reference sequence). The CDR3 DNA follows: TGTGCCACCGCAGGAGGGACCAACTATGGCTACACCTTC. The encoded protein is CATAGGTNYGYTF.

The J gene is TRBJ2-1, the V gene TRBV10-3; D is undetermined. Trimming shortened V by 2 bases and J by 8 bases, and 19 bases separated the two germline ends. The V gene's germline CDR1 is ENHRY and CDR2 SYGVKD. The CDR3 consists of 16 residues. The CDR3 sequence is CAISEVTIHPLDEQFF. The CDR3 region has the DNA TGTGCCATCAGTGAGGTGACCATACATCCACTCGATGAGCAGTTCTTC.

V is TRBV9 and J is TRBJ1-2, with TRBD1 as a possible D gene (5 bases). CDR1 and CDR2 from the germline V gene are SGDLS and YYNGEE. Trimming stripped 3 bases from V and 4 bases from J, with 10 bases between. The CDR3 loop spans 13 amino acids. CDR3 sequence (DNA): TGTGCCAGCAGCGCCACAGGTCCCTATGGCTACACCTTC. This codes for CASSATGPYGYTF.

This chain joins TRBV7-9 and TRBJ2-2; the D gene is possibly TRBD1 (6 bases). V was pared by 2 bases and J by 14 bases, with 12 bases between. The CDR3 length is 12 residues. Germline CDR1 reads SEHNR; CDR2 reads FQNEAQ (reference sequence). CDR3 DNA: TGTGCCAGCAGCTTAAACAGGGAAGAACTGTTTTTT. This translates into CASSLNREELFF.

This chain joins TRBV11-2 and TRBJ1-4; D perhaps matches TRBD1 (5 bases). V was shortened by 3 bases and J by 8 bases, with 16 bases between the two germline ends. This CDR3 contains 15 residues. Germline CDR1 reads SGHAT; CDR2 reads FQNNGV. CDR3 DNA: TGTGCCAGCAGCTTCCCCCAGGGTTTTGGAGAAAAACTGTTTTTT. Its translation is CASSFPQGFGEKLFF.

The chain couples TRBV27 to TRBJ1-5, with 9 bases that match TRBD1. Trimming at V came to 5 bases and at J to 10 bases, leaving 9 bases not matched to a gene. This CDR3 is built from 14 residues. The V gene's germline CDR1 is MNHEY and CDR2 SMNVEV (reference sequence). The CDR3 sequence: CASSPRDRVIPQHF. The DNA for the CDR3 is TGTGCCAGCAGTCCAAGGGACAGGGTGATCCCCCAGCATTTT.

The chain combines TRBV5-5 with TRBJ2-7; TRBD1 matches at 8 bases. The V and J ends lost 1 base and 4 bases, in that order; junction bases with no gene match: 7. The CDR3 is made up of 15 amino acids. Looked up from germline, CDR1 is SGHKS and CDR2 is YYEKEE (reference sequence). CDR3 loop: CASSLRSTGAYEQYF. As DNA, the CDR3 is TGTGCCAGCAGCTTGAGGTCGACAGGGGCATACGAGCAGTACTTC.

The chain links TRBV7-9 to TRBJ2-1; 7 nucleotides agree with TRBD2. Germline V lookup: CDR1 SEHNR, CDR2 FQNEAQ (reference sequence). V lost 5 bases to trimming and J lost 3 bases; unmatched junction nucleotides: 10. The CDR3 extends over 16 amino acids. The chain's CDR3 is CASSLGGTDYYNEQFF. DNA of the CDR3: TGTGCCAGCAGCCTCGGGGGGACGGACTACTACAATGAGCAGTTCTTC.

This clone was found a few times. J is TRBJ2-2 and V is TRBV9; D not resolved. Germline CDR1 reads SGDLS; CDR2 reads YYNGEE. Trimming stripped 6 bases from V and 1 base from J, with 7 bases between. The CDR3 covers 13 residues. CDR3 loop: CASNLGNTGELFF. CDR3 sequence (DNA): TGTGCCAGCAATCTTGGGAACACCGGGGAGCTGTTTTTT.

The chain carries TRBV2 and TRBJ1-1, with a possible D match to TRBD1 (5 bases). The CDR3 spans 13 residues. With 0 bases removed from V and 8 bases from J, the gap between germline ends came to 10 bases. The germline V gene has CDR1 SNHLY and CDR2 FYNNEI. The CDR3, as DNA: TGTGCCAGCAGTGAAGCCCGACAGCCCGAAGCTTTCTTT. Protein sequence: CASSEARQPEAFF.

The chain recombines TRBV15 with TRBJ2-3, with 7 bases matching TRBD1. The germline V gene has CDR1 LNHNV and CDR2 YYDKDF (reference sequence). J was trimmed by 5 bases and V by 0 bases; bases with no gene match: 14. The CDR3 sequence is 18 residues long. CDR3 bases: TGTGCCACCAGCAGAGAAGTGGGGGAAGGGGGCCTGGAAGATACGCAGTATTTT. Translating gives CATSREVGEGGLEDTQYF.

The J gene is TRBJ1-5, the V gene TRBV27, with a possible D match to TRBD1 (5 bases). The CDR3 contains 17 residues. Looked up from germline, CDR1 is MNHEY and CDR2 is SMNVEV (reference sequence). V lost 9 bases, J lost 1 base, and 22 bases lay in between. The CDR3 is CASSLGAGFPSNQPQHF. As DNA, the CDR3 is TGTGCCAGTTCTCTCGGGGCGGGATTTCCGAGCAATCAGCCCCAGCATTTT.

This chain uses TRBV13 with TRBJ2-3; D ambiguous. V dropped 7 bases and J dropped 2 bases, with 4 bases sitting between them. The germline CDR1 and CDR2 sequences are PRHDT and FYEKMQ (reference sequence). This CDR3 is 11 amino acids long. The CDR3 loop is CASTPTDTQYF. The DNA for the CDR3 is TGTGCCAGCACCCCCACAGATACGCAGTATTTT.

The chain recombines TRBV27 with TRBJ2-6; D call uncertain. The CDR3 runs 15 residues. The V end was cut by 2 bases, the J end by 4 bases, with 9 bases between. Germline V gene data show CDR1 as MNHEY and CDR2 as SMNVEV (reference sequence). The chain's CDR3 is CASSLRRSGANVLTF. CDR3 nucleotide sequence: TGTGCCAGCAGTTTACGGAGATCCGGGGCCAACGTCCTGACTTTC.

The chain employs TRBV2 and TRBJ2-1; 10 bases are shared with TRBD2. The length of the CDR3 is 18 residues. Trimming cost V 9 bases and J 4 bases; bases outside gene matches: 18. Germline-derived CDR1 and CDR2 are SNHLY and FYNNEI. CDR3 bases: TGTGCCAGTACGCGAGGCCAGCGGGAGGGCCTGAGGTACAATGAGCAGTTCTTC. Protein product: CASTRGQREGLRYNEQFF.